This TCR beta chain derives from a study of blood T cell repertoires in COVID-19. Study-level information: The United States, Italy and Spain supplied acute and convalescent COVID-19 samples. T cells, B-cell-depleted T cells, or PBMCs supplied cDNA or gDNA.

V was cut by 0 bases and J by 2 bases, with 5 bases left in between. Germline-derived CDR1 and CDR2 are SGDLS and YYNGEE. This CDR3 contains 14 residues. Original methodology: Amplifying reference gene primers gave estimates of nucleated cell counts. Sequencing was performed with immunoSEQ multiplex PCR; in TCRdb, only in-frame clones are kept and a portion is missing. V, J and clone size are those of that table, while D and trimming were read from the DNA. The table lists more than 65,000 clones, around 88% of them singletons. This clone has more than one count but fewer than ten. Sequencing input: peripheral blood. The origin of this receptor is a man aged 55-75 years with acute or convalescent COVID-19. V gene TRBV9 combines with J gene TRBJ2-2; the D is unclear. In DNA form, the CDR3 reads TGTGCCAGCAGCGTAGGGCTCAACACCGGGGAGCTGTTTTTT. This encodes CASSVGLNTGELFF.